This TCR beta chain stems from a study of early stage breast cancer tumors. Generated by immunoSEQ multiplex PCR, the TCRdb table keeps only in-frame clones and is missing some. The data contain fewer than 50,000 clones, over 60% of them singletons. Germline trimming cut 6 bases from V and 2 bases from J; bases unmatched to any gene: 5. The CDR3 loop spans 14 amino acids. The germline V gene encodes CDR1 MGHDK and CDR2 SYGVNS. With respect to this clone: Its antigen is currently unknown.

Study-level results: Tumors had around 2.4-fold higher T cell density than normal breast. Unsorted bulk genomic DNA sequencing lacked pairing and functional marker data.

The rearrangement links TRBV25-1 to TRBJ2-7; 9 bases match TRBD2. The sample consisted of blood. The sequence was collected from a person aged 45-60 years with breast cancer. CDR3 amino acids: CASRDPSGTYEQYF. The CDR3 DNA is TGTGCCAGCAGAGACCCTAGCGGGACCTACGAGCAGTACTTC.